The 20 T cell receptor beta chains below come from one sample, sequenced in a study of shared clonotypes between healthy human individuals. Some clones are missing from TCRdb's copy, which holds only in-frame ones; the method was immunoSEQ multiplex PCR. The sample holds about 2.5 million clones; about 90% are singletons and the top ten take 0.3% to 0.4%. Sequencing input: naive CD4+ T cells from PBMCs. The subset was: CD45RA+ positively selected. The receptors shown here come from a man between 18 and 35 years old in good health. Some clones in this sample may be carry-over from other donors' samples.

The genes are TRBV6-1 and TRBJ2-1, with D possibly being TRBD2 (5 bases). CDR3 length equals 15 residues. V was pared by 1 base and J by 4 bases, with 11 bases between. Germline lookup yields CDR1 MNHNS and CDR2 SASEGT. The CDR3 sequence is CASSEESRGYNEQFF. The CDR3 nucleotides read TGTGCCAGCAGTGAAGAGAGTCGAGGGTACAATGAGCAGTTCTTC.

The chain uses TRBV5-1 and TRBJ2-2; 15 nucleotides align to TRBD2. Germline V CDR1 and CDR2: SGHRS, YFSETQ. Trimming removed 4 bases from V and 6 bases from J; junction bases left unmatched: 4. CDR3 length: 16 amino acids. This CDR3 reads CASSTGTSGRPGELFF. The CDR3 DNA is TGCGCCAGCAGCACTGGGACTAGCGGGAGGCCCGGGGAGCTGTTTTTT. Full variable domain (remainder filled in from reference TRBV5-1 and TRBJ2-2): KAGVTQTPRYLIKTRGQQVTLSCSPISGHRSVSWYQQTPGQGLQFLFEYFSETQRNKGNFPGRFSGRQFSNSRSEMNVSTLELGDSALYLCASSTGTSGRPGELFFGEGSRLTVL.

V usage is TRBV5-6 and J usage is TRBJ1-2; a weak D match, TRBD1 (5 bases). The CDR3 length is 16 residues. CDR1 is SGHDT and CDR2 is YYEEEE in the germline V gene. Trimming removed 4 bases from V and 2 bases from J, with 18 bases in between. This CDR3 reads CASSLRTIGDNYGYTF. In DNA form, the CDR3 reads TGTGCCAGCAGCCTACGAACGATAGGGGACAACTATGGCTACACCTTC.

The chain links TRBV5-1 to TRBJ1-2; no clear D gene. The CDR3 totals 15 residues. The germline CDR1 and CDR2 sequences are SGHRS and YFSETQ. V gave up 4 bases and J gave up 5 bases, with 18 bases separating them. In nucleotides, the CDR3 is TGCGCCAGCAGCCTCCCGGGTTCTCAGGATTATGGCTACACCTTC. It yields the protein CASSLPGSQDYGYTF.

This rearrangement joins TRBV5-8 to TRBJ1-4, with TRBD1 matching over 7 bases. Germline values: CDR1 SGHTS, CDR2 YDEGEE. This CDR3 is 15 amino acids long. V lost 3 bases, J lost 8 bases, and 10 bases stayed unmatched. CDR3 amino acids: CASSSGAGGGEKLFF. CDR3 nucleotide sequence: TGTGCCAGCAGCTCGGGGGCAGGGGGAGGAGAAAAACTGTTTTTT.

This rearrangement joins TRBV6-4 to TRBJ2-7; 8 bases are a match to TRBD1. The CDR3 consists of 13 residues. Per the germline V gene, CDR1 is MRHNA and CDR2 is SNTAGT. Trimming cost V 5 bases and J 7 bases; bases outside gene matches: 7. CDR3 DNA sequence: TGTGCCAGCAGTATCGACAGGGGTGATGAGCAGTACTTC. It translates to CASSIDRGDEQYF.

The gene calls are TRBV7-9 and TRBJ1-2; TRBD1 matches at 10 bases. The germline V gene encodes CDR1 SEHNR and CDR2 FQNEAQ (reference sequence). V trimming: 3 bases; J trimming: 5 bases; junction bases outside the gene matches: 6. The CDR3 spans 15 residues. CDR3 nucleotides: TGTGCCAGCAGCTTCTGGGACAGGGGAGGTTATGGCTACACCTTC. This translates into CASSFWDRGGYGYTF. The complete variable domain, with remaining parts taken from reference TRBV7-9 and TRBJ1-2, reads DTGVSQNPRHKITKRGQNVTFRCDPISEHNRLYWYRQTLGQGPEFLTYFQNEAQLEKSRLLSDRFSAERPKGSFSTLEIQRTEQGDSAMYLCASSFWDRGGYGYTFGSGTRLTVV.

V gene TRBV4-3 combines with J gene TRBJ2-3; 8 nucleotides agree with TRBD2. The CDR3 is 16 residues long. V dropped 4 bases and J dropped 1; count of bases not matched to a gene: 7. CDR1 is LGHNA and CDR2 is YSLEER in the germline V gene. This chain's CDR3 is CASSPGGGRRTDTQYF. CDR3 DNA: TGCGCCAGCAGCCCGGGGGGGGGCCGTCGCACAGATACGCAGTATTTT.

This chain uses TRBV10-3 with TRBJ2-2; 7 nucleotides align to TRBD2. V shed 6 bases and J 4 bases; nucleotides not matched to a gene: 8. The CDR3 runs to 15 residues. The germline gives CDR1 ENHRY, CDR2 SYGVKD. The CDR3, as DNA: TGTGCCATCAGAAACGGGACTAATCTCACCGGGGAGCTGTTTTTT. Translation gives CAIRNGTNLTGELFF.

The table lists this clone with a count of one. The chain carries TRBV4-3 and TRBJ2-1, with D possibly TRBD2 on 6 matching bases. Germline V gene lookup returns CDR1 LGHNA and CDR2 YSLEER. V was cut by 2 bases and J by 3 bases, with 14 bases left in between. The CDR3 loop spans 16 amino acids. CDR3 loop: CASSQKAGTGYNEQFF. The CDR3 DNA sequence: TGCGCCAGCAGCCAAAAGGCGGGGACCGGCTACAATGAGCAGTTCTTC.

This chain joins TRBV7-2 and TRBJ2-7; 11 bases map to TRBD2. V gave up 4 bases and J gave up 4 bases; unmatched junction bases: 6. The CDR3 is made up of 15 amino acids. The V gene's germline CDR1 is SGHTA and CDR2 FQGNSA. The CDR3 nucleotides are TGTGCCAGCAGCTCCACTAGCGGGAGTCAATACGAGCAGTACTTC. This codes for CASSSTSGSQYEQYF.

The rearrangement links TRBV5-1 to TRBJ2-1; D is unclear. Germline-derived CDR1 and CDR2 are SGHRS and YFSETQ. Deletions cut 3 bases from V and 2 bases from J, with 9 bases between. The CDR3 contains 14 residues. Here the CDR3 reads CASSSSATYNEQFF. For the CDR3, the DNA is TGCGCCAGCAGCTCCTCGGCCACCTACAATGAGCAGTTCTTC. The whole variable domain, filled in from reference TRBV5-1 and TRBJ2-1, reads KAGVTQTPRYLIKTRGQQVTLSCSPISGHRSVSWYQQTPGQGLQFLFEYFSETQRNKGNFPGRFSGRQFSNSRSEMNVSTLELGDSALYLCASSSSATYNEQFFGPGTRLTVL.

This clone was counted once. The chain has TRBV6-5 and TRBJ1-1, with a weak D call TRBD1 (5 bases). Per the germline V gene, CDR1 is MNHEY and CDR2 is SVGAGI. This CDR3 region has 14 residues. The V end was cut by 3 bases, the J end by 0 bases, with 8 bases between. The CDR3 nucleotides read TGTGCCAGCAGTTATGTAGGGGTGAACACTGAAGCTTTCTTT. Translated: CASSYVGVNTEAFF.

This chain connects TRBV28 to TRBJ1-3; no clear D gene. Trimming took 7 bases from V and 7 from J, leaving 17 bases between them. The CDR3 contains 14 residues. The germline V gene encodes CDR1 MDHEN and CDR2 SYDVKM. CDR3 coding DNA: TGTGCCAGCACGTTCCGGGGTTTGAGGAACACCATATATTTT. Protein product: CASTFRGLRNTIYF.

The V and J genes are TRBV5-1 and TRBJ2-1, with TRBD1 matching 10 bases. With V trimmed by 5 bases and J by 4 bases, 6 bases remained unmatched. Germline CDR1 and CDR2: SGHRS and YFSETQ. CDR3 length: 15 amino acids. CDR3 loop: CASREGQGFYNEQFF. CDR3 sequence (DNA): TGCGCCAGCAGGGAGGGACAGGGGTTTTACAATGAGCAGTTCTTC.

This clone came up once. This chain links TRBV6-6 with TRBJ2-2; 10 nucleotides match TRBD1. Germline assignment: CDR1 MNHNY and CDR2 SVGAGI (reference sequence). This CDR3 spans 16 amino acids. The J segment lost 5 bases and the V segment lost 6 bases, leaving 9 bases of the junction unmatched. CDR3 nucleotides: TGTGCCAGCAGCCCCGTCGGGACAGGGGCAACCGGGGAGCTGTTTTTT. This codes for CASSPVGTGATGELFF.

This clone has a handful of counts. The chain links TRBV10-3 to TRBJ1-2; D not certain. The CDR3 has 16 residues. The V and J ends lost 6 bases and 3 bases respectively, with 20 bases between them. Per germline, CDR1 ENHRY and CDR2 SYGVKD. The CDR3, as DNA: TGTGCCATCAGAATCAGACATATCAACCCGGACTATGGCTACACCTTC. Protein product: CAIRIRHINPDYGYTF.

This clone was counted once. The chain is built from TRBV7-2 and TRBJ2-5; D not certain. Germline V CDR1 and CDR2: SGHTA, FQGNSA. Trimming took 5 bases from V and 7 from J, leaving 20 bases between them. The CDR3 loop spans 15 amino acids. CDR3 sequence (DNA): TGTGCCAGCAGCGCAGTCGGGCCTAACGGTGGGACCCAGTACTTC. The encoded protein is CASSAVGPNGGTQYF.

The chain's CDR3 is CASGNLRGTEAFF. DNA for the CDR3: TGTGCCAGCGGTAATTTGAGGGGGACTGAAGCTTTCTTT. This chain uses TRBV6-6 with TRBJ1-1; D is possibly TRBD1 (6 bases). CDR3 size: 13 residues. Trimming left V 8 bases short and J 5 bases short, with 15 bases between. CDR1 is MNHNY, CDR2 SVGAGI, per germline (reference sequence).

A remark on this clone: This sample also contains other DNA sequences that code for the same CDR3. This rearrangement joins TRBV28 to TRBJ2-7; TRBD2 is a possible D gene (6 bases). Germline V gene sequence: CDR1 MDHEN, CDR2 SYDVKM. The CDR3 is 13 amino acids. V lost 5 bases and J lost 1, with 9 bases in between. CDR3 DNA: TGTGCCAGCAGTCCAGGGACTTCCTACGAGCAGTACTTC. This translates into CASSPGTSYEQYF.